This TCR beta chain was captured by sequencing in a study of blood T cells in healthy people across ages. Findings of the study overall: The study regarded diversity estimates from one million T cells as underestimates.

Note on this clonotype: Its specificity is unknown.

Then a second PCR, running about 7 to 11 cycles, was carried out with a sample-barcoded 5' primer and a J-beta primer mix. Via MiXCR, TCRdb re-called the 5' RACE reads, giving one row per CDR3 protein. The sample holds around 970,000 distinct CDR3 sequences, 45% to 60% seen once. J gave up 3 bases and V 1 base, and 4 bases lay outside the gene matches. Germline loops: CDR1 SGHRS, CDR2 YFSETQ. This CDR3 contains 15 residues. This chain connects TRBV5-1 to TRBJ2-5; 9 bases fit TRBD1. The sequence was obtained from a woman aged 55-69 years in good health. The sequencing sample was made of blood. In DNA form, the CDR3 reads TGCGCCAGCAGCTTGACAGGGGGCGACGAAGAGACCCAGTACTTC. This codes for CASSLTGGDEETQYF.